This section outlines one T cell receptor beta chain sequence together with its context. This specimen belongs to a study of shared clonotypes between healthy human individuals. Study summary: The cohort comprised a couple of women and a few men. Their ages spanned 18 to 49 years.

Measured with immunoSEQ multiplex PCR; TCRdb has only the in-frame clones, and not every one. The sample holds approximately 1,500,000 clones, 95% to 99% seen once. CDR3 length equals 15 residues. The V gene end was trimmed by 5 bases and the J gene end by 0 bases; junction bases not matched to a gene: 7. Germline CDR1 SGHTA, CDR2 FQGNSA. The chain recombines TRBV7-2 with TRBJ2-7; 7 positions agree with TRBD1. The sequencing sample was made of naive CD4+ T cells sorted from blood. Subset of the sample: CD45RA+ positively selected. The sequence was obtained from a young man in good health. The CDR3 region is CASSHPGQNSYEQYF. As DNA, the CDR3 is TGTGCCAGCAGCCACCCGGGACAGAACTCCTACGAGCAGTACTTC.